Following are 19 T cell receptor beta chains from one sample sequenced in a study of cytomegalovirus exposure and HLA in healthy donors. The PCR ran on 60 Vbeta and 13 Jbeta primers. Here immunoSEQ multiplex PCR was the method, and the copy in TCRdb shows in-frame clones only, minus some. The sample shows 95,000 to 110,000 clones, around 77% of them seen only once. Sequences were obtained from PBMCs. These receptors were taken from a male donor in good health and CMV-seronegative.

The genes are TRBV11-2 and TRBJ1-1; no firm D call. Trimming cost V 4 bases and J 6 bases, with 6 bases left between them. CDR1 is SGHAT, CDR2 FQNNGV, per germline. This CDR3 has 11 amino acids. CDR3 DNA: TGTGCCAGCAGCTCCACGGCTGAAGCTTTCTTT. It encodes CASSSTAEAFF.

This clone was counted a single time. The rearrangement uses TRBV4-1 and TRBJ2-7; 9 bases fit TRBD2. CDR3 length: 16 amino acids. Per the germline V gene, CDR1 is MGHRA and CDR2 is YSYEKL. V lost 4 bases, J lost 3 bases, and 10 bases stayed unmatched. CDR3 sequence reads: CASSLEPTSGGYEQYF. The CDR3 coding sequence is TGCGCCAGCAGCCTGGAGCCGACTAGCGGAGGCTACGAGCAGTACTTC.

This clone was picked up one time. J is TRBJ2-1 and V is TRBV4-1, with 7 nucleotides matching TRBD1. Germline V gene data show CDR1 as MGHRA and CDR2 as YSYEKL. The V and J ends lost 4 bases and 7 bases, in that order; junction bases with no gene match: 1. The CDR3 runs to 12 residues. The CDR3 nucleotides read TGCGCCAGCAGCCGGACAGGTAATGAGCAGTTCTTC. The encoded protein is CASSRTGNEQFF.

This clone came up once. The chain uses TRBV4-2 and TRBJ1-5; D gene ambiguous. This CDR3 region has 13 residues. Trimming removed 1 base at V and 7 bases at J, with 8 bases between. Germline V gene lookup returns CDR1 LGHNA and CDR2 YNFKEQ. The CDR3 sequence: CASSQGPGQPQHF. Written as DNA, the CDR3 is TGTGCCAGCAGCCAAGGCCCAGGACAGCCCCAGCATTTT.

CDR3 residues: CATSHGTGPYNEQFF. The CDR3, as DNA: TGTGCCACCAGCCACGGGACTGGACCCTACAATGAGCAGTTCTTC. The chain couples TRBV15 to TRBJ2-1; TRBD2 is a possible D gene (6 bases). From germline, CDR1 is LNHNV and CDR2 YYDKDF (reference sequence). V was cut by 5 bases and J by 2 bases, with 13 bases left in between. CDR3 length equals 15 residues. Looking up the rest from reference TRBV15 and TRBJ2-1 gives the full variable domain: DAMVIQNPRYQVTQFGKPVTLSCSQTLNHNVMYWYQQKSSQAPKLLFHYYDKDFNNEADTPDNFQSRRPNTSFCFLDIRSPGLGDTAMYLCATSHGTGPYNEQFFGPGTRLTVL.

The chain links TRBV9 to TRBJ2-3; the match to TRBD2 covers 10 bases. The CDR3 sequence is 16 residues long. Germline V gene sequence: CDR1 SGDLS, CDR2 YYNGEE. Losses at the gene ends were 5 bases for V and 2 bases for J; bases not matched to a gene: 8. This chain's CDR3 is CASSSLAGEHTDTQYF. The CDR3, as DNA: TGTGCCAGCAGTTCCCTAGCGGGAGAGCACACAGATACGCAGTATTTT.

The J gene is TRBJ2-7, the V gene TRBV7-9; 7 nucleotides line up with TRBD2. Per the germline V gene, CDR1 is SEHNR and CDR2 is FQNEAQ (reference sequence). This CDR3 comprises 15 residues. V shed 0 bases and J 2 bases; nucleotides not matched to a gene: 4. CDR3 residues: CASSLASGFTYEQYF. Here the CDR3 DNA reads TGTGCCAGCAGCTTAGCTAGCGGGTTCACCTACGAGCAGTACTTC.

V and J are TRBV6-4 and TRBJ2-4; TRBD2 is a possible D gene (5 bases). Germline lookup yields CDR1 MRHNA and CDR2 SNTAGT. This CDR3 contains 13 residues. The CDR3 is CANHGVAKNIQYF. DNA for the CDR3: TGTGCAAATCACGGGGTAGCCAAAAACATTCAGTACTTC.

V and J are TRBV11-3 and TRBJ2-1, with TRBD2 identical over 8 bases. Looked up from germline, CDR1 is SGHNT and CDR2 is YENEEA. This CDR3 has 17 residues. With V trimmed by 5 bases and J by 4 bases, 13 bases remained unmatched. The CDR3 sequence: CASSPFRGSSGYNEQFF. The CDR3 nucleotides read TGTGCCAGCAGCCCATTTCGTGGGTCTAGCGGGTACAATGAGCAGTTCTTC.

This clone appeared once. The rearrangement links TRBV5-1 to TRBJ2-1, with D maybe TRBD2 (5 bases). The ends were cut back, 2 bases at V and 3 bases at J, with 12 bases in the middle. The CDR3 covers 15 residues. Germline V gene data show CDR1 as SGHRS and CDR2 as YFSETQ. CDR3 protein: CASSLGRVSYNEQFF. CDR3 nucleotides: TGCGCCAGCAGCTTAGGGCGGGTCAGCTACAATGAGCAGTTCTTC.

The V and J genes are TRBV7-8 and TRBJ2-7, with 9 nucleotides matching TRBD2. The germline V gene encodes CDR1 SGHVS and CDR2 FQNEAQ. J was trimmed by 4 bases and V by 5 bases; bases with no gene match: 15. The CDR3 is made up of 17 amino acids. CDR3 nucleotide sequence: TGTGCCAGCAGCCTACCGGGTAATAGCGGGAGTTCTTACGAGCAGTACTTC. Its protein is CASSLPGNSGSSYEQYF.

The V call is TRBV19, the J call TRBJ2-5; TRBD2 matches 8 bases. Germline lookup yields CDR1 LNHDA and CDR2 SQIVND (reference sequence). The CDR3 covers 16 residues. V gave up 1 base and J gave up 5 bases; unmatched junction bases: 9. The CDR3 nucleotides are TGTGCCAGTAGTATAGGACCAGCGGGAGTTGAGGAGACCCAGTACTTC. Protein product: CASSIGPAGVEETQYF.

This clone was seen only once. The gene calls are TRBV2 and TRBJ2-3, with TRBD2 as a possible D gene (5 bases). Germline assignment: CDR1 SNHLY and CDR2 FYNNEI. Deletions cut 1 base from V and 2 bases from J, with 13 bases between. The CDR3 extends over 16 amino acids. The CDR3 sequence is CASSEGTAPFTDTQYF. In DNA, the CDR3 is TGTGCCAGCAGTGAAGGGACTGCACCTTTCACAGATACGCAGTATTTT.

The chain has TRBV29-1 and TRBJ1-3, with a tentative D call TRBD1 (6 bases). This CDR3 has 11 amino acids. Trimming took off 7 bases at V and 4 bases at J, with 8 bases between the two ends. Germline V gene lookup returns CDR1 SQVTM and CDR2 ANQGSEA. DNA for the CDR3: TGCAGCGCGGACAGCGGAAACACCATATATTTT. Translating it yields CSADSGNTIYF.

The chain recombines TRBV14 with TRBJ2-1; 8 nucleotides match TRBD2. Looked up from germline, CDR1 is SGHDN and CDR2 is FVKESK. Trimming cost V 6 bases and J 9 bases; bases outside gene matches: 7. The CDR3 has 13 residues. The CDR3 region is CASSDGRASEQFF. CDR3 sequence (DNA): TGTGCCAGCAGTGACGGGAGGGCGAGTGAGCAGTTCTTC.

This chain links TRBV6-1 with TRBJ1-1; possible D gene TRBD1, 5 bases. Germline loops: CDR1 MNHNS, CDR2 SASEGT. Trimming removed 9 bases from V and 3 bases from J, with 17 bases in between. The CDR3 length is 14 residues. CDR3 nucleotides: TGTGCCAGTCGGGTGGGGCATTTATACACTGAAGCTTTCTTT. The encoded protein is CASRVGHLYTEAFF.

This clone has just a few counts. This sequence joins TRBV5-1 and TRBJ2-1; 12 positions match TRBD2. Germline V CDR1 and CDR2: SGHRS, YFSETQ. The CDR3 is made up of 15 amino acids. V dropped 3 bases and J dropped 9; count of bases not matched to a gene: 7. CDR3 loop: CASSSLLLAGGEQFF. CDR3 sequence (DNA): TGCGCCAGCAGCTCTCTTTTACTAGCGGGAGGTGAGCAGTTCTTC.

This chain connects TRBV2 to TRBJ2-2; the D is unclear. V dropped 7 bases and J dropped 4 bases, with 13 bases sitting between them. The CDR3 is 14 amino acids. The V gene's germline CDR1 is SNHLY and CDR2 FYNNEI. DNA of the CDR3: TGTGCCAGCACTCCGAGCCGGAGCACCGGGGAGCTGTTTTTT. The encoded protein is CASTPSRSTGELFF.

This chain uses TRBV27 with TRBJ2-7; a possible D gene is TRBD2 (6 bases). V was pared by 0 bases and J by 5 bases, with 8 bases between. The CDR3 is 13 amino acids. Germline assignment: CDR1 MNHEY and CDR2 SMNVEV (reference sequence). The CDR3 DNA is TGTGCCAGCAGTTTATCAGGAGGGAACGAGCAGTACTTC. Translating it yields CASSLSGGNEQYF.